Following are 22 T cell receptor beta chains from one sample sequenced in a study of blood T cells in healthy people across ages. Sample-barcoded 5' priming and a J-beta primer mix drove a second PCR of roughly 7 to 11 cycles. In TCRdb, the 5' RACE reads were re-called with MiXCR into one record per CDR3 protein. The sample records 450,000 to 700,000 distinct CDR3 sequences, 27% being singletons. Sequenced: blood. The receptor set was obtained from a woman in her 70s in good health.

This clonotype has only a few counts. The chain recombines TRBV2 with TRBJ2-5, with a weak D call TRBD2 (5 bases). The CDR3 sequence is 16 residues long. In germline, CDR1 is SNHLY, CDR2 FYNNEI. Trimming removed 4 bases from V and 0 bases from J, with 15 bases in between. CDR3 nucleotides: TGTGCCAGCAGTGGCCCGCTCGGGATCAACCAAGAGACCCAGTACTTC. It is translated as CASSGPLGINQETQYF.

This rearrangement joins TRBV5-1 to TRBJ2-7, with a tentative D call TRBD2 (5 bases). Trimming stripped 5 bases from V and 2 bases from J, with 11 bases between. The CDR3 spans 13 residues. The germline V gene has CDR1 SGHRS and CDR2 YFSETQ. In nucleotides, the CDR3 is TGCGCCAGCAGTTGGAGCGGAACCTACGAGCAGTACTTC. Translated: CASSWSGTYEQYF.

This clonotype was seen a handful of times. The rearrangement uses TRBV5-6 and TRBJ1-1; no firm D call. V dropped 2 bases and J dropped 3 bases, with 23 bases sitting between them. Germline values: CDR1 SGHDT, CDR2 YYEEEE. CDR3 size: 18 residues. The CDR3 nucleotides are TGTGCCAGCAGCTTATTTCAGGTGGCAGGAGGCAAGGACACTGAAGCTTTCTTT. Amino acid sequence: CASSLFQVAGGKDTEAFF.

In its sample, this clonotype was seen a few times. The chain is built from TRBV7-2 and TRBJ2-1, with D possibly matching TRBD2 (5 bases). The CDR3 contains 15 residues. Germline V CDR1 and CDR2: SGHTA, FQGNSA. The V gene lost 1 base and the J gene lost 2 bases, with 9 bases spanning the gap. Here the CDR3 reads CASSLVGSTYNEQFF. The CDR3 nucleotides are TGTGCCAGCAGCTTAGTAGGGAGCACCTACAATGAGCAGTTCTTC.

The chain is built from TRBV9 and TRBJ2-5; no reliable D call. This CDR3 region has 14 residues. Germline V lookup: CDR1 SGDLS, CDR2 YYNGEE. Trimming removed 0 bases from V and 0 bases from J, with 6 bases in between. CDR3 sequence (DNA): TGTGCCAGCAGCGTAGGCGGAAACCAAGAGACCCAGTACTTC. This translates into CASSVGGNQETQYF.

This clonotype turned up a few times. The chain carries TRBV9 and TRBJ2-5; 13 bases fit TRBD2. The CDR3 is made up of 17 amino acids. The V gene end was trimmed by 4 bases and the J gene end by 4 bases; junction bases not matched to a gene: 10. CDR1 and CDR2 (germline): SGDLS, YYNGEE. CDR3 residues: CASSTWTSGGAGETQYF. The CDR3 nucleotides read TGTGCCAGCAGCACCTGGACTAGCGGGGGAGCTGGAGAGACCCAGTACTTC.

The sample holds a few counts of this clonotype. V is TRBV25-1 and J is TRBJ2-7, with 8 bases identical to TRBD1. This CDR3 has 14 amino acids. V gave up 6 bases and J gave up 6 bases; unmatched junction bases: 10. Germline V CDR1 and CDR2: MGHDK, SYGVNS. The CDR3 region has the DNA TGTGCCAGCAGGAGGACAGGGACCTCCCGCGAGCAGTACTTC. It encodes CASRRTGTSREQYF.

This clonotype appeared many times. The chain combines TRBV4-3 with TRBJ1-1; no clear D. The germline CDR1 and CDR2 sequences are LGHNA and YSLEER. V lost 0 bases and J 6 bases, leaving 14 bases between the germline ends. The CDR3 runs to 15 residues. The CDR3 region has the DNA TGCGCCAGCAGCCAAGATCTACCGATTCCGGCTGAAGCTTTCTTT. It is translated as CASSQDLPIPAEAFF.

This clonotype was recorded many times. The chain has TRBV9 and TRBJ2-1, with D unclear. V shed 4 bases and J shed 1 base, with 12 bases lying between them. In germline, CDR1 is SGDLS, CDR2 YYNGEE. This CDR3 has 15 amino acids. The CDR3 reads CASSLKPSSYNEQFF. DNA of the CDR3: TGTGCCAGCAGCCTGAAACCCTCTTCCTACAATGAGCAGTTCTTC.

There are a few counts of this clonotype. The chain uses TRBV29-1 and TRBJ2-6, with TRBD1 as a possible D gene (5 bases). The germline V gene encodes CDR1 SQVTM and CDR2 ANQGSEA. Between the trimmed V and J ends, which lost 6 bases and 2 bases, there was a span of 14 bases. There are 15 residues in the CDR3. Written as DNA, the CDR3 is TGCAGCGTCCAAAAGCAGGGCCCTGGGGCCAACGTCCTGACTTTC. It codes for CSVQKQGPGANVLTF.

The J gene is TRBJ2-6, the V gene TRBV29-1; TRBD1 matches at 9 bases. The germline gives CDR1 SQVTM, CDR2 ANQGSEA. The CDR3 covers 15 residues. V dropped 6 bases and J dropped 2; count of bases not matched to a gene: 5. Here the CDR3 reads CSVLQGAAGANVLTF. In DNA form, the CDR3 reads TGCAGCGTCCTACAGGGGGCAGCTGGGGCCAACGTCCTGACTTTC. Together with reference TRBV29-1 and TRBJ2-6, the CDR3 gives the full variable domain: SAVISQKPSRDICQRGTSLTIQCQVDSQVTMMFWYRQQPGQSLTLIATANQGSEATYESGFVIDKFPISRPNLTFSTLTVSNMSPEDSSIYLCSVLQGAAGANVLTFGAGSRLTVL.

There are a few counts of this clonotype. This rearrangement joins TRBV20-1 to TRBJ2-7; D tentatively fits TRBD1 or TRBD2 (5 bases each). The germline gives CDR1 DFQATT, CDR2 SNEGSKA (reference sequence). The CDR3 has 17 amino acids. The germline V and J ends were trimmed by 1 base and 7 bases, with 26 bases remaining between them. CDR3 sequence reads: CSARGLDGGVKMREQYF. DNA of the CDR3: TGCAGTGCTAGAGGGCTTGATGGGGGAGTGAAAATGAGGGAGCAGTACTTC.

This clonotype came up many times. The junction departs from germline at one end; a sequencing error may be responsible. The chain employs TRBV5-1 and TRBJ2-5; D gene ambiguous. Germline V lookup: CDR1 SGHRS, CDR2 YFSETQ. The CDR3 runs to 12 residues. This chain's CDR3 is CASSLIQETQYF. The CDR3 DNA reads as TGTGCCAGCAGTTTAATCCAAGAGACCCAGTACTTC.

There are a few counts of this clonotype. CDR3 in DNA: TGTGCCAGCAGTTATAGAGGGAAAGCTTTCTTT. Encoded protein: CASSYRGKAFF. V is TRBV6-2 or TRBV6-3 and J is TRBJ1-1; D remains ambiguous. Germline loops: CDR1 MNHEY, CDR2 SVGEGT. The CDR3 spans 11 residues. Deletions cut 3 bases from V and 9 bases from J, with 8 bases between.

This clonotype came up a few times. V gene TRBV20-1 combines with J gene TRBJ2-1; 10 bases match TRBD2. The germline gives CDR1 DFQATT, CDR2 SNEGSKA (reference sequence). V lost 1 base and J lost 8; bases outside the gene matches: 5. This CDR3 has 14 amino acids. The CDR3 sequence: CSARVLAGEDEQFF. DNA of the CDR3: TGCAGTGCTAGAGTGCTAGCGGGGGAGGATGAGCAGTTCTTC.

The J gene is TRBJ2-7, the V gene TRBV29-1; the D gene is possibly TRBD1 (5 bases). V shed 7 bases and J shed 4 bases, with 11 bases lying between them. The CDR3 has 11 residues. Germline V gives CDR1 SQVTM, CDR2 ANQGSEA. The CDR3 here is CSGGRVYEQYF. The CDR3 DNA follows: TGCAGCGGGGGCAGGGTGTACGAGCAGTACTTC.

The gene calls are TRBV6-2 or TRBV6-3 and TRBJ1-1; 7 bases match TRBD1. This CDR3 contains 14 residues. Germline V gene lookup returns CDR1 MNHEY and CDR2 SVGEGT. V was clipped by 6 bases and J by 6 bases; unmatched bases: 10. CDR3 DNA sequence: TGTGCCAGCAGACGTACAGGGGATCTCCCTGAAGCTTTCTTT. It translates to CASRRTGDLPEAFF.

This clonotype was picked up a small number of times. This chain joins TRBV7-9 and TRBJ2-1; 8 positions match TRBD1. With 3 bases clipped from V and 2 bases from J, the junction kept 6 bases outside the gene matches. The CDR3 has 16 amino acids. The germline V gene has CDR1 SEHNR and CDR2 FQNEAQ (reference sequence). The chain's CDR3 is CASSFIDRGTYNEQFF. The CDR3 coding sequence is TGTGCCAGCAGCTTCATCGACAGGGGAACCTACAATGAGCAGTTCTTC.

This clonotype was picked up a small number of times. This rearrangement joins TRBV20-1 to TRBJ1-1; D perhaps matches TRBD1 (5 bases). Between the trimmed V and J ends, which lost 7 bases and 10 bases, there was a span of 22 bases. The CDR3 covers 13 residues. Germline loops: CDR1 DFQATT, CDR2 SNEGSKA (reference sequence). CDR3 DNA sequence: TGCAGTGTTCAGATGGCGACAGCGAGGACAGCTTTCTTT. This encodes CSVQMATARTAFF.

The chain uses TRBV3-1 and TRBJ1-6, with unresolved D. The CDR3 extends over 14 amino acids. Germline V CDR1 and CDR2: LGHDT, YNNKEL (reference sequence). Trimming stripped 2 bases from V and 8 bases from J, with 10 bases between. In nucleotides, the CDR3 is TGTGCCAGCAGCCAAATTGGGAGGGATTCACCCCTCCACTTT. As protein: CASSQIGRDSPLHF.

J is TRBJ2-5 and V is TRBV5-1; D is unresolved. CDR1 SGHRS and CDR2 YFSETQ come from the germline V gene. Trimming stripped 4 bases from V and 7 bases from J, with 14 bases between. This CDR3 is built from 13 residues. CDR3 in amino acids: CASSPSTGGTQYF. The CDR3 DNA reads as TGCGCCAGCAGCCCTTCAACGGGCGGGACCCAGTACTTC.

The chain is built from TRBV29-1 and TRBJ1-5; 8 bases agree with TRBD1. The V segment lost 6 bases and the J segment 2 bases; nucleotides outside the gene matches: 6. CDR3 length equals 14 residues. Germline V gene data show CDR1 as SQVTM and CDR2 as ANQGSEA. CDR3 amino acids: CSVVQQGGNQPQHF. CDR3 nucleotides: TGCAGCGTGGTACAACAGGGGGGCAATCAGCCCCAGCATTTT.